This entry describes one T cell receptor beta chain. The antigen is unknown. The primer mix had 60 Vbeta and 13 Jbeta primers. Original analysis: A later analysis counted approximately 80 million unique TCR beta chains, 10 million to 12 million shared. Measured with immunoSEQ multiplex PCR; TCRdb has only the in-frame clones, and not every one. For V, J and clone size, that table is used; D and trimming come from the DNA. The table records roughly 220,000 clones, roughly 68% of them present only once. Germline CDR1 is SGHRS and CDR2 is YFSETQ. The CDR3 has 16 amino acids. The trim removed 3 bases at V and 0 bases at J, leaving 7 bases unmatched. The data stem from a study of cytomegalovirus exposure and HLA in healthy donors. Whole-study findings and limits: Confirmation was obtained in vitro that a few CMV-associated chains are specific for CMV antigens. Some V segments could not be told apart, so they were left out, TRBV6-2 and TRBV6-3 among them.

The chain uses TRBV5-1 and TRBJ2-7; TRBD1 aligns across 9 bases. Sequencing was done on a sample of PBMCs. The sequence was collected from a man aged 35-49 years in good health and CMV-seropositive. The CDR3 protein is CASSWERDRASYEQYF. The DNA of the CDR3 is TGCGCCAGCAGCTGGGAGCGGGACAGGGCCTCCTACGAGCAGTACTTC.